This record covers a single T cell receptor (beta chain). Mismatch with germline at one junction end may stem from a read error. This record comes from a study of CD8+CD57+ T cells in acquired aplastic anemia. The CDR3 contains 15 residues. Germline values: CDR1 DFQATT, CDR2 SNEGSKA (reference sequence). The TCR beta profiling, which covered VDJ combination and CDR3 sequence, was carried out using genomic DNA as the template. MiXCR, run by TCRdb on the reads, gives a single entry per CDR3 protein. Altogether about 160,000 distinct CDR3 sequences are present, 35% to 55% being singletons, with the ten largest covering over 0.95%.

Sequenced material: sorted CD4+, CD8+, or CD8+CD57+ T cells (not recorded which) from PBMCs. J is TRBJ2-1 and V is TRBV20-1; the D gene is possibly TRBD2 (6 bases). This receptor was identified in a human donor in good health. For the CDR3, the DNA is TGCAGTGCTAGCCGGGACTCCCGATGGAACAATCAGCAGTTCTTC. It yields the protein CSASRDSRWNNQQFF.